A single T cell receptor (beta chain) is shown here with its context. These data come from a study of blood T cells in healthy people across ages. Germline CDR1 reads DFQATT; CDR2 reads SNEGSKA (reference sequence). The CDR3 contains 13 residues. Through a sample-barcoded 5' primer and a J-beta primer mix, a second PCR was run for about 6 to 11 cycles. Each CDR3 protein gets one entry after TCRdb re-called the 5' RACE reads with MiXCR. The sample consists of about 1.4 million distinct CDR3 sequences, approximately 60% of them appearing once. The TCR sequence derives from a man between 18 and 35 years old in good health. The sample comprised blood. The chain links TRBV20-1 to TRBJ2-1; TRBD1 is a possible D gene (6 bases). TRBJ2-7 matches the DNA end more closely, so the J call is doubtful. CDR3 sequence: CSARRNRDNEQYF. The DNA of the CDR3 is TGCAGTGCCCGTCGTAATAGGGACAATGAGCAGTACTTC.